The 18 T cell receptor beta chains presented below share a single source sample, sequenced in a study of blood T cell repertoires in COVID-19 (dated by TCRdb to the early 2020s). The method was the immunoSEQ multiplex PCR assay. TCRdb carries this immuneACCESS record with in-frame sequences only. Its versions omit some clonotypes, under half of them owing to an unresolved V gene in the studies checked, with the rest unexplained. In all, the sample holds fewer than 180,000 clones, and 65% to 90% of those were seen once. The ten largest clones capture roughly 3.5% of the sample. What was sequenced was peripheral blood. The receptor set was obtained from a man between 65 and 85 years old with acute or convalescent COVID-19.

The rearrangement uses TRBV28 and TRBJ1-1; 7 nucleotides agree with TRBD1. The CDR3 runs 14 residues. The V gene end was trimmed by 5 bases and the J gene end by 8 bases; junction bases not matched to a gene: 11. Germline V gene lookup returns CDR1 MDHEN and CDR2 SYDVKM. CDR3 DNA sequence: TGTGCCAGCAGTCCCCTCACAGGGGATTGGGAAGCTTTCTTT. Amino acid sequence: CASSPLTGDWEAFF. Variable domain in full (rest from reference TRBV28 and TRBJ1-1): DVKVTQSSRYLVKRTGEKVFLECVQDMDHENMFWYRQDPGLGLRLIYFSYDVKMKEKGDIPEGYSVSREKKERFSLILESASTNQTSMYLCASSPLTGDWEAFFGQGTRLTVV.

This chain connects TRBV18 to TRBJ1-3; 8 nucleotides agree with TRBD1. V lost 2 bases to trimming and J lost 2 bases; unmatched junction nucleotides: 5. The V gene's germline CDR1 is KGHSH and CDR2 LQKENI. The CDR3 loop spans 16 amino acids. In DNA, the CDR3 is TGTGCCAGCTCACCAACGACAGGGGAACCTGGAAACACCATATATTTT. It translates to CASSPTTGEPGNTIYF.

This chain joins TRBV6-1 and TRBJ2-2; 12 bases are shared with TRBD2. CDR1 and CDR2 from the germline V gene are MNHNS and SASEGT. This CDR3 region has 16 residues. The J segment lost 7 bases and the V segment lost 6 bases, leaving 9 bases of the junction unmatched. Here the CDR3 DNA reads TGTGCCAGCAGGGAACCTAGCGGGAGGGCCGGCGGGGAGCTGTTTTTT. Translated: CASREPSGRAGGELFF.

The rearrangement joins TRBV5-5 to TRBJ2-3, with D perhaps TRBD2 (5 bases). Deletions cut 4 bases from V and 0 bases from J, with 12 bases between. CDR3 length equals 15 residues. Germline CDR1 and CDR2: SGHKS and YYEKEE (reference sequence). CDR3 amino acids: CASSPQEASTDTQYF. The CDR3 bases are TGTGCCAGCAGCCCCCAGGAGGCCAGCACAGATACGCAGTATTTT.

The chain recombines TRBV3-1 (or the pseudogene TRBV3-2) with TRBJ2-3; 12 nucleotides agree with TRBD2. With 3 bases clipped from V and 1 base from J, the junction kept 8 bases outside the gene matches. The germline CDR1 and CDR2 sequences are LGHDT and YNNKEL (reference sequence). The CDR3 consists of 18 residues. CDR3 nucleotides: TGTGCCAGCAGCCAGACTAGCGGGAGCGTAGGGGGCACAGATACGCAGTATTTT. Translated, it gives CASSQTSGSVGGTDTQYF.

The CDR3 DNA reads as TGTGCCAGCAGTGAATTGGTAGAGTATGGCTACACCTTC. It codes for CASSELVEYGYTF. The chain has TRBV25-1 and TRBJ1-2; the D is unclear. The CDR3 is 13 amino acids. The V gene's germline CDR1 is MGHDK and CDR2 SYGVNS. Trimming took 1 base from V and 5 from J, leaving 8 bases between them.

The CDR3 DNA is TGTGCCAGCTCACGGGAGCTAGGAAGTCCCTTTCAAGAGACCCAGTACTTC. This sequence encodes CASSRELGSPFQETQYF. This sequence joins TRBV18 and TRBJ2-5; possible D gene TRBD2, 5 bases. The length of the CDR3 is 17 residues. Per the germline V gene, CDR1 is KGHSH and CDR2 is LQKENI. V was clipped by 4 bases and J by 2 bases, with 20 bases between them.

V usage is TRBV28 and J usage is TRBJ1-2; 9 nucleotides line up with TRBD1. In germline, CDR1 is MDHEN, CDR2 SYDVKM. This CDR3 is 18 amino acids long. The J segment lost 3 bases and the V segment lost 5 bases, leaving 16 bases of the junction unmatched. The DNA of the CDR3 is TGTGCCAGCAGTCGAATCCGGGACAGGGTTGGGAGGGACTATGGCTACACCTTC. Translating gives CASSRIRDRVGRDYGYTF.

This clone has just one count. The rearrangement joins TRBV28 to TRBJ2-7, with 11 positions matching TRBD2. The CDR3 runs 15 residues. Germline V gene data show CDR1 as MDHEN and CDR2 as SYDVKM. J was trimmed by 4 bases and V by 6 bases; bases with no gene match: 8. The CDR3 region is CASRISLAGEYEQYF. The DNA for the CDR3 is TGTGCCAGCAGAATATCACTAGCGGGAGAATACGAGCAGTACTTC.

This clone appeared once. The rearrangement links TRBV28 to TRBJ1-4, with D perhaps TRBD1 (6 bases). Trimming removed 5 bases at V and 7 bases at J, with 17 bases between. CDR1 and CDR2 (germline): MDHEN, SYDVKM. This CDR3 comprises 15 residues. CDR3 coding DNA: TGTGCCAGCAGTCTCCCGGGGGGGGGCGGTGAAAAACTGTTTTTT. The encoded protein is CASSLPGGGGEKLFF.

The CDR3: CASSWDRGPYEQYF. CDR3 DNA: TGTGCCAGCAGCTGGGACAGGGGACCCTACGAGCAGTACTTC. This chain uses TRBV7-8 with TRBJ2-7; 10 nucleotides agree with TRBD1. V lost 4 bases, J lost 2 bases, and 2 bases stayed unmatched. The CDR3 is made up of 14 amino acids. CDR1 is SGHVS, CDR2 FQNEAQ, per germline.

This clone appeared once. The chain combines TRBV7-3 with TRBJ1-1; D may be TRBD1 (5 bases). V lost 5 bases, J lost 2 bases, and 9 bases lay in between. The germline gives CDR1 SGHTA, CDR2 FQGTGA. There are 13 residues in the CDR3. DNA of the CDR3: TGTGCCAGCAGCAGACAGACTAACACTGAAGCTTTCTTT. It yields the protein CASSRQTNTEAFF.

The chain combines TRBV11-3 with TRBJ2-1; maybe TRBD2 (6 bases). Trimming cost V 3 bases and J 3 bases, with 6 bases left between them. The V gene's germline CDR1 is SGHNT and CDR2 YENEEA. The CDR3 has 13 amino acids. CDR3 amino acids: CASSLGLYNEQFF. The CDR3 DNA reads TGTGCCAGCAGCTTGGGACTCTACAATGAGCAGTTCTTC.

This chain links TRBV30 with TRBJ2-2; no definite D call. The CDR3 sequence is 13 residues long. The V and J ends lost 3 bases and 6 bases respectively, with 11 bases between them. Germline V gene sequence: CDR1 GTSNPN, CDR2 SVGIG (reference sequence). The CDR3 loop is CAWRVRRAGELFF. DNA for the CDR3: TGTGCCTGGAGAGTTCGCCGCGCCGGGGAGCTGTTTTTT.

The chain uses TRBV2 and TRBJ2-7; perhaps TRBD2 as D (6 bases). CDR1 and CDR2 (germline): SNHLY, FYNNEI. The CDR3 runs to 14 residues. Trimming removed 2 bases from V and 2 bases from J, with 10 bases in between. CDR3 amino acids: CASSELAKTYEQYF. CDR3 in DNA: TGTGCCAGCAGTGAACTAGCGAAGACCTACGAGCAGTACTTC.

The genes are TRBV29-1 and TRBJ1-1; D is unresolved. CDR1 and CDR2 (germline): SQVTM, ANQGSEA. The CDR3 consists of 12 residues. Trimming took 2 bases from V and 1 from J, leaving 5 bases between them. CDR3 coding DNA: TGCAGCGTTGAAATCGGGAACACTGAAGCTTTCTTT. Protein: CSVEIGNTEAFF.

CDR3 region: CASSVAVIAGDEQYF. In DNA form, the CDR3 reads TGTGCCAGCAGCGTAGCGGTAATAGCGGGAGACGAGCAGTACTTC. The rearrangement uses TRBV9 and TRBJ2-7; 9 positions match TRBD2. This CDR3 contains 15 residues. The J segment lost 5 bases and the V segment lost 0 bases, leaving 6 bases of the junction unmatched. CDR1 is SGDLS, CDR2 YYNGEE, per germline.

The chain combines TRBV10-3 with TRBJ2-1, with a weak D call TRBD2 (5 bases). This CDR3 has 14 residues. V lost 11 bases and J lost 2, with 16 bases in between. Germline values: CDR1 ENHRY, CDR2 SYGVKD. DNA for the CDR3: TGTGCCCTCCCGGGGAGCGGAGCCTACAATGAGCAGTTCTTC. Its protein product is CALPGSGAYNEQFF.